This TCR beta chain came from a study of tumor-infiltrating lymphocytes in oesophageal squamous cell carcinoma. This clonotype was observed many times. Each CDR3 protein is one row after TCRdb ran MiXCR on the PCR reads. The sample has under 15,000 distinct CDR3 sequences; 55% to 65% are singletons. V gave up 3 bases and J gave up 2 bases, with 12 bases separating them. Looked up from germline, CDR1 is SGHRS and CDR2 is YFSETQ. The CDR3 is 14 amino acids. This chain uses TRBV5-1 with TRBJ2-7; D is possibly TRBD1 (5 bases). Sequences were obtained from esophageal tumor tissue. The receptor's source is a female donor with esophageal squamous cell carcinoma. For the CDR3, the DNA is TGCGCCAGCAGCTCAGACAGCTATACCTACGAGCAGTACTTC. Its protein is CASSSDSYTYEQYF.